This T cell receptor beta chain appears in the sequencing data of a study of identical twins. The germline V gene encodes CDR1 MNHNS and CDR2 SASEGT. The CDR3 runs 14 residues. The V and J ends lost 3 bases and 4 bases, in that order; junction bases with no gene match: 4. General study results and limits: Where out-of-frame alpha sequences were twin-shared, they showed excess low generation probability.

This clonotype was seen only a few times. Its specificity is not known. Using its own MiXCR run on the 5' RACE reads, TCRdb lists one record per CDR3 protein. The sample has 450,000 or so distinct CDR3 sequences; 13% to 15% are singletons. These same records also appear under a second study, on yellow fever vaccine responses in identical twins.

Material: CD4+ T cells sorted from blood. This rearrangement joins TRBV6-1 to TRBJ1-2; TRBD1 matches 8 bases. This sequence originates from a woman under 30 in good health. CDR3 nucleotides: TGTGCCAGCAGTGACTGGGGACAGGTCTATGGCTACACCTTC. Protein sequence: CASSDWGQVYGYTF.